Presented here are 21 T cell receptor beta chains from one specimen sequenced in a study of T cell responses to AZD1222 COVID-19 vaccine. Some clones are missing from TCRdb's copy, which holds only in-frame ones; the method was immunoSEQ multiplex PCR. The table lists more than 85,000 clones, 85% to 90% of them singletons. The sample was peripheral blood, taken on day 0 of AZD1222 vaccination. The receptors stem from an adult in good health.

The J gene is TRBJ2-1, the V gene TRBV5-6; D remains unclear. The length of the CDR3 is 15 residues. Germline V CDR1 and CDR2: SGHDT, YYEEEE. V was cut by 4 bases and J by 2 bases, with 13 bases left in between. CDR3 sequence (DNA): TGTGCCAGCAGCACTAATATCCTCACCTACAATGAGCAGTTCTTC. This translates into CASSTNILTYNEQFF.

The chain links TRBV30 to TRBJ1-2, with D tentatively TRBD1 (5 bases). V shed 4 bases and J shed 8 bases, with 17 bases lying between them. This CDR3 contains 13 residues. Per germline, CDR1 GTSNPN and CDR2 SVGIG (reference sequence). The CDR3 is CAWNPGKWEGYTF. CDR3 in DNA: TGTGCCTGGAACCCAGGGAAGTGGGAGGGCTACACCTTC.

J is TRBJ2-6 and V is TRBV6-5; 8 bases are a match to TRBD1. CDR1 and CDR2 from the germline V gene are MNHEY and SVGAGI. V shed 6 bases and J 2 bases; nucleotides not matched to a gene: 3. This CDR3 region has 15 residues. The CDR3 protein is CASRTGEAGANVLTF. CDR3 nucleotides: TGTGCCAGCAGGACAGGGGAGGCTGGGGCCAACGTCCTGACTTTC.

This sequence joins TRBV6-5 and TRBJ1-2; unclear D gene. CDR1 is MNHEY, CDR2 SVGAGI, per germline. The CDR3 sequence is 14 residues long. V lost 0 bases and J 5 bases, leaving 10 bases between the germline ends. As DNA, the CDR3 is TGTGCCAGCAGTTACTCACCAGCTCTGTATGGCTACACCTTC. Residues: CASSYSPALYGYTF.

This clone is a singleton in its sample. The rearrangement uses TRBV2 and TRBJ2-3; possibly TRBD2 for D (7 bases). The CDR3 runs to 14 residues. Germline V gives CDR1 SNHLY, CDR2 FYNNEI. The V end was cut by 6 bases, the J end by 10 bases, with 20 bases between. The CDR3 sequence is CASSEGGSPPAQYF. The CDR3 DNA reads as TGTGCCAGCAGCGAGGGGGGGAGCCCGCCTGCGCAGTATTTT. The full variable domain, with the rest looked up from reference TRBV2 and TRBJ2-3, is EPEVTQTPSHQVTQMGQEVILRCVPISNHLYFYWYRQILGQKVEFLVSFYNNEISEKSEIFDDQFSVERPDGSNFTLKIRSTKLEDSAMYFCASSEGGSPPAQYFGPGTRLTVL.

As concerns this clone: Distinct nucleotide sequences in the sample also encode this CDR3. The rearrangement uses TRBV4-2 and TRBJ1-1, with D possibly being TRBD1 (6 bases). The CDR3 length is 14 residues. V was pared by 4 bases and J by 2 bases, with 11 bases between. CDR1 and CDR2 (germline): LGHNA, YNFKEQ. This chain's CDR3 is CASSPGQSNTEAFF. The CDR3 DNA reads TGTGCCAGCAGCCCGGGACAATCTAACACTGAAGCTTTCTTT.

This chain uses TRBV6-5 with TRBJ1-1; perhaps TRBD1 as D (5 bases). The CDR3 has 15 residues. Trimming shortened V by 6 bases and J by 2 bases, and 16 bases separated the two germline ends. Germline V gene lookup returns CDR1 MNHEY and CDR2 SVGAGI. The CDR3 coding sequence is TGTGCCAGCAGAGACTCCGGGGCGCTTAACACTGAAGCTTTCTTT. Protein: CASRDSGALNTEAFF.

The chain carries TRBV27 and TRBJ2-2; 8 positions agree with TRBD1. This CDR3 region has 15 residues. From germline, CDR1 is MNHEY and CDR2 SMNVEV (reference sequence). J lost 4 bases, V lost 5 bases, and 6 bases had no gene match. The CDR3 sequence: CASSLRGRITGELFF. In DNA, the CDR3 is TGTGCCAGCAGTCTCAGGGGGCGCATCACCGGGGAGCTGTTTTTT.

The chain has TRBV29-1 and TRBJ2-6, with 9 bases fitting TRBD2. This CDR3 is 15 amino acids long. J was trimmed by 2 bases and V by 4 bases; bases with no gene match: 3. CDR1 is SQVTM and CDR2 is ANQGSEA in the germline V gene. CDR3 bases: TGCAGCGTTGTGGTAGCGGGAGCTGGGGCCAACGTCCTGACTTTC. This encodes CSVVVAGAGANVLTF. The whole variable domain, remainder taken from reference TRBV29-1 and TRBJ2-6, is SAVISQKPSRDICQRGTSLTIQCQVDSQVTMMFWYRQQPGQSLTLIATANQGSEATYESGFVIDKFPISRPNLTFSTLTVSNMSPEDSSIYLCSVVVAGAGANVLTFGAGSRLTVL.

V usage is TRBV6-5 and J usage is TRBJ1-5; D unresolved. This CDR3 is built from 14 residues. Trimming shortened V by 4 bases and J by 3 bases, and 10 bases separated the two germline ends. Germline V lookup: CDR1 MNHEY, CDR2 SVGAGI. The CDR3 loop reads CASSSGLINQPQHF. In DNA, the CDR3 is TGTGCCAGCAGTTCTGGACTGATCAATCAGCCCCAGCATTTT.

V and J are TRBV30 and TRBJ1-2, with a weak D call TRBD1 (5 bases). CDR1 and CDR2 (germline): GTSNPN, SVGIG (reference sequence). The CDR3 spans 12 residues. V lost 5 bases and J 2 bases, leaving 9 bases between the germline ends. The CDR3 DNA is TGTGCCTGGGACGGGGGGAACTATGGCTACACCTTC. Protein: CAWDGGNYGYTF.

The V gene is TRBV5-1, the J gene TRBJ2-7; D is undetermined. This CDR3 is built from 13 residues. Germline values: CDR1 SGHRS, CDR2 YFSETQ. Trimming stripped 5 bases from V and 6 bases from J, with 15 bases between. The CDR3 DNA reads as TGCGCCAGCAGTGGCCCCGAGGTGGGCGAGCAGTACTTC. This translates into CASSGPEVGEQYF.

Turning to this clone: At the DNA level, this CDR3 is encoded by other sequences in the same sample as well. CDR3 region: CAWSWGNEQFF. In DNA form, the CDR3 reads TGTGCCTGGAGTTGGGGCAATGAGCAGTTCTTC. V usage is TRBV30 and J usage is TRBJ2-1, with D uncertain. V was clipped by 2 bases and J by 6 bases, with 5 bases between them. CDR3 length: 11 residues. Germline V gene lookup returns CDR1 GTSNPN and CDR2 SVGIG (reference sequence).

The CDR3, as DNA: TGTGCCAGCAGCGCCTCTAGCGGGAGCTCCTACAATGAGCAGTTCTTC. This encodes CASSASSGSSYNEQFF. This chain uses TRBV11-1 with TRBJ2-1, with 10 bases identical to TRBD2. Germline CDR1 and CDR2: SGHAT and FQDESV (reference sequence). The CDR3 loop spans 16 amino acids. V lost 5 bases, J lost 0 bases, and 4 bases stayed unmatched.

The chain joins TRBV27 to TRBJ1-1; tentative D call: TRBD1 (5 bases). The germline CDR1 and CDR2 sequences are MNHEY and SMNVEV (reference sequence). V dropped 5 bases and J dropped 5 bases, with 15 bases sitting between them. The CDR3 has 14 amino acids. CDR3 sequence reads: CASSLRALGTEAFF. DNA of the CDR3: TGTGCCAGCAGTCTCAGGGCTCTGGGGACTGAAGCTTTCTTT.

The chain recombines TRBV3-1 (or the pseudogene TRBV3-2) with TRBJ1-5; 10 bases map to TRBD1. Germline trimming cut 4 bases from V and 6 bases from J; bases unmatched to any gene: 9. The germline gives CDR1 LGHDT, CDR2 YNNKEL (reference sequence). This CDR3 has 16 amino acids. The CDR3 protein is CASSRGTGADSQPQHF. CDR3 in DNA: TGTGCCAGCAGCCGCGGGACAGGGGCTGATAGTCAGCCCCAGCATTTT.

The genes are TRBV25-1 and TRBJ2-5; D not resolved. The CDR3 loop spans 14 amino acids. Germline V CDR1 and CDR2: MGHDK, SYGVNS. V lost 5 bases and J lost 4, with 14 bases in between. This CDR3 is CASSPPTPTETQYF. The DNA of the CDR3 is TGTGCCAGCAGTCCCCCCACCCCGACAGAGACCCAGTACTTC.

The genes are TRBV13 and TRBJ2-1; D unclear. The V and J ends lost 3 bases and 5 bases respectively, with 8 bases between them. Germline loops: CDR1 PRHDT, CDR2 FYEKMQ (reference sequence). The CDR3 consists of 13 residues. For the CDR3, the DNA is TGTGCCAGCAGCTTTCAGGAGAACAATGAGCAGTTCTTC. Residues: CASSFQENNEQFF.

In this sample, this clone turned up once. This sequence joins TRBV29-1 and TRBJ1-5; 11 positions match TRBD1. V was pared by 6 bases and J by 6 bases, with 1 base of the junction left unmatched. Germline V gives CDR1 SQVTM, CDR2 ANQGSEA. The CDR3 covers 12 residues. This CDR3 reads CSVGTGGQPQHF. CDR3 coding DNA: TGCAGCGTGGGGACAGGGGGTCAGCCCCAGCATTTT. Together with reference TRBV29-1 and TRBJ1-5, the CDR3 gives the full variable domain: SAVISQKPSRDICQRGTSLTIQCQVDSQVTMMFWYRQQPGQSLTLIATANQGSEATYESGFVIDKFPISRPNLTFSTLTVSNMSPEDSSIYLCSVGTGGQPQHFGDGTRLSIL.

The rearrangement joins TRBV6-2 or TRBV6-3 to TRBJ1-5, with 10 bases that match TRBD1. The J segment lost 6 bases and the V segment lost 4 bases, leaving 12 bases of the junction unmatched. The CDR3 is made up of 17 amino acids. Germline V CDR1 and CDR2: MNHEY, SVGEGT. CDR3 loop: CASSFPGQGLSGQPQHF. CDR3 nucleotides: TGTGCCAGCAGTTTTCCGGGACAGGGGTTATCGGGTCAGCCCCAGCATTTT.

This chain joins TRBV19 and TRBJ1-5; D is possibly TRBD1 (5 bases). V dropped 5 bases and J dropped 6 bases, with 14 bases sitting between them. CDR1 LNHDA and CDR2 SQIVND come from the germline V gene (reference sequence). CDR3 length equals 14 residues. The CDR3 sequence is CASSPREGGQPQHF. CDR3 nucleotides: TGTGCCAGTAGTCCCAGGGAGGGAGGTCAGCCCCAGCATTTT.